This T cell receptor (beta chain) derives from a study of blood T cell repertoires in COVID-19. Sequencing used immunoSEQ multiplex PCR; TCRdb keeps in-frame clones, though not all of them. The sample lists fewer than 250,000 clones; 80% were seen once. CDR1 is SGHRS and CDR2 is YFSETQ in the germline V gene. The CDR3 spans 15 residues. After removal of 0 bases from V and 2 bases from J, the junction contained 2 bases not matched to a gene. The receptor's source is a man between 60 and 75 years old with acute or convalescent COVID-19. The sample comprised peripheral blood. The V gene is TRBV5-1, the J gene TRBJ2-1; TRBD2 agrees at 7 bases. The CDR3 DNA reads TGCGCCAGCAGCTTGGCTAGCGGAACCTACAATGAGCAGTTCTTC. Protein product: CASSLASGTYNEQFF. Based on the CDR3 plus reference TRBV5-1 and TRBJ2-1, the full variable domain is KAGVTQTPRYLIKTRGQQVTLSCSPISGHRSVSWYQQTPGQGLQFLFEYFSETQRNKGNFPGRFSGRQFSNSRSEMNVSTLELGDSALYLCASSLASGTYNEQFFGPGTRLTVL.